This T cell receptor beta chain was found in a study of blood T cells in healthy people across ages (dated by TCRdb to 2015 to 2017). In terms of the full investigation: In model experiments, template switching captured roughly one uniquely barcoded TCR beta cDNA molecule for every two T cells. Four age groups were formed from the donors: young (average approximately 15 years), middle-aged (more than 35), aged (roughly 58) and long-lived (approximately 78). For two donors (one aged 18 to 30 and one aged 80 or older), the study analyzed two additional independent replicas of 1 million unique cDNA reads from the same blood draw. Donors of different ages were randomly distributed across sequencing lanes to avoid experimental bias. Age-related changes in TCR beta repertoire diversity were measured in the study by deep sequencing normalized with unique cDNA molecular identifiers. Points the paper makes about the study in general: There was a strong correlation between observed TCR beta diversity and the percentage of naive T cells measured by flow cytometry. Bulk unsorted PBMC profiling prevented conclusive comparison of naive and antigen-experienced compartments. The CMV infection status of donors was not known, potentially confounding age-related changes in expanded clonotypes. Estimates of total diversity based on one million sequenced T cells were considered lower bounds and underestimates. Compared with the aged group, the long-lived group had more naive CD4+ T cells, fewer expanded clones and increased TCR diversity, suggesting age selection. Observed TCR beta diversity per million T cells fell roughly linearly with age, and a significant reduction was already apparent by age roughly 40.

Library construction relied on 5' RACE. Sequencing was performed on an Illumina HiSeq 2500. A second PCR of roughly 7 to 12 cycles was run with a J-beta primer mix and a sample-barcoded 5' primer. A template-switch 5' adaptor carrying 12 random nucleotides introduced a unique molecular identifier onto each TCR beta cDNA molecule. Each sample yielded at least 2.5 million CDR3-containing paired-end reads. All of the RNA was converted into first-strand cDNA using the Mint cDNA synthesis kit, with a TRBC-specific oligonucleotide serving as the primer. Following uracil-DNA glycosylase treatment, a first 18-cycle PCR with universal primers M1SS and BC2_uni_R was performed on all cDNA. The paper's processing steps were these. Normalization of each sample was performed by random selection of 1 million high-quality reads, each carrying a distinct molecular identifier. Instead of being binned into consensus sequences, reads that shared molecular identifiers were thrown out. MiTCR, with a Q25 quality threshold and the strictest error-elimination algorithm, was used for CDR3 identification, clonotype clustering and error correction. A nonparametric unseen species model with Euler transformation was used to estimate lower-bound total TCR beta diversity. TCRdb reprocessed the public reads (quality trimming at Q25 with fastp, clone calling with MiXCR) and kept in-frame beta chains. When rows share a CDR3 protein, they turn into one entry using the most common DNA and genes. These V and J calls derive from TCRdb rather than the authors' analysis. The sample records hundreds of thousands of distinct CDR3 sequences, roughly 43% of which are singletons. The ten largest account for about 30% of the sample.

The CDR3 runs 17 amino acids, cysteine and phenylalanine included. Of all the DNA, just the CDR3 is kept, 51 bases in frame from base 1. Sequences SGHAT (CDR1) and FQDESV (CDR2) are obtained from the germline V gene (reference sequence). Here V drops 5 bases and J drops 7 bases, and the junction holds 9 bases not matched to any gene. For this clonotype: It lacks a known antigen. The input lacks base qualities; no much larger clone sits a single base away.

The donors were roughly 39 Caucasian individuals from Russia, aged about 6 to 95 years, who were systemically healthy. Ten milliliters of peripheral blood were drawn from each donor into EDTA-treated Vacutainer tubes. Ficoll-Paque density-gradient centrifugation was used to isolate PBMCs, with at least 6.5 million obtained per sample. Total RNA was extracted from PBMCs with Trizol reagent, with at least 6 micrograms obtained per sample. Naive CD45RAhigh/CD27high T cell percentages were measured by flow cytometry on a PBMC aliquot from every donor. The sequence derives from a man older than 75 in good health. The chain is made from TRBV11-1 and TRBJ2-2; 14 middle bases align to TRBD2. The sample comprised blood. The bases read TGTGCCAGCAGCCCAGCGGGACTAGCGGGAGTCAACGGGGAGCTGTTTTTT. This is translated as CASSPAGLAGVNGELFF.